This TCR beta chain was sequenced in a study of T cells after posttransplantation cyclophosphamide. Overall study results and limits: Donor CD8+ memory clones often dominated recipient blood repertoires at later times. Tissue-infiltrating T cells from skin or gut overlapped little with blood T cells. Recipient CMV seropositivity and CMV reactivation strongly tracked TRB clonality.

In the case of this clone: Its antigen remains unknown.

This CDR3 has 16 residues. With 6 bases clipped from V and 3 bases from J, the junction kept 9 bases outside the gene matches. Per germline, CDR1 LNHDA and CDR2 SQIVND (reference sequence). Busulfan-fludarabine conditioning, marrow transplant, and cyclophosphamide on days +3 and +4 were administered. Only in-frame clones appear in the TCRdb table, and some are missing; sequencing was by immunoSEQ multiplex PCR. Among about 8,000 clones, around 90% were seen once, and the ten largest hold roughly 1.1%. The chain employs TRBV19 and TRBJ1-1; 11 bases are shared with TRBD1. This TCR was recovered from a female patient between 50 and 59 years old who received an allogeneic stem cell transplant from a related donor, was CMV-positive, and had no GVHD. The T cells may come from the graft donor. The specimen comprised CD4+ T cells sorted from blood, sampled approximately 45 months after allogeneic stem cell transplant with posttransplant cyclophosphamide. The CDR3, as DNA: TGTGCCAGTAGGTCCCGGGACAGGGGGGCGGACACTGAAGCTTTCTTT. It encodes CASRSRDRGADTEAFF.